The following is a TCR beta chain sequence with its context. Its specificity is not known. Other DNA sequences within the sample encode an identical CDR3. These data are taken from a study of shared clonotypes between healthy human individuals. Points from the study as a whole: Some naive CD4 clonotypes, around 4.7%, turned up in common across a handful of donors.

The germline gives CDR1 MGHRA, CDR2 YSYEKL. The CDR3 loop spans 15 amino acids. Deletions cut 1 base from V and 3 bases from J, with 12 bases between. Tens of thousands of T cell genomes, or around 180 ng DNA, went into the sorted-subset replicate PCRs. Profiling relied on immunoSEQ multiplex PCR, and the TCRdb table lists in-frame clones only, not all of them. The table includes some 2 million clones, around 96% detected once. CD8 cells regarded as naive lacked CD45RO, were positively chosen for CCR7, and omitted terminally differentiated effector memory CD45RA+ cells. The receptor was derived from a man aged 18 to 29 in good health. The rearrangement uses TRBV4-1 and TRBJ1-1; tentative D call: TRBD1 (6 bases). Source material: naive CD8+ T cells sorted from blood. CDR3 region: CASSQGQGLDTEAFF. Here the CDR3 DNA reads TGCGCCAGCAGCCAAGGGCAGGGGCTTGACACTGAAGCTTTCTTT.